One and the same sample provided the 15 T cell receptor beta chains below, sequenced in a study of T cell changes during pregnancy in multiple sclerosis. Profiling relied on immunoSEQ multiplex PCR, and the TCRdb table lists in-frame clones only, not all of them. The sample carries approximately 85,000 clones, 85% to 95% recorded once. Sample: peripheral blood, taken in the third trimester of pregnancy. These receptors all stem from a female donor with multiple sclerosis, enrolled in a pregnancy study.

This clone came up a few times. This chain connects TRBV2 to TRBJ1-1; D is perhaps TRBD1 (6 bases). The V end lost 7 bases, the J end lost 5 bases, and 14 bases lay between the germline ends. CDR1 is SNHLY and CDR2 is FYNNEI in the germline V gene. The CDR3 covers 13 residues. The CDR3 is CASNSGGPTEAFF. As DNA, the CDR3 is TGTGCCAGCAATTCGGGGGGGCCTACTGAAGCTTTCTTT.

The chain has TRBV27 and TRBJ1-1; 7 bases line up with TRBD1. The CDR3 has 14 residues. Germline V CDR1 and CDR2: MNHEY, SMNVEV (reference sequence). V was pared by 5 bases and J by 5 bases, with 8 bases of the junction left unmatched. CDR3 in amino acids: CASSNRGGWTEAFF. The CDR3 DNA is TGTGCCAGCAGTAACAGGGGAGGTTGGACTGAAGCTTTCTTT.

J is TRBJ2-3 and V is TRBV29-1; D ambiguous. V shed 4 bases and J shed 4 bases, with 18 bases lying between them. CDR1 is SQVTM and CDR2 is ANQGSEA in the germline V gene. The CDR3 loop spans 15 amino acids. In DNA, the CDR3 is TGCAGCGTTGGCGTTCGAGGTGATCGGGCAGATACGCAGTATTTT. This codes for CSVGVRGDRADTQYF.

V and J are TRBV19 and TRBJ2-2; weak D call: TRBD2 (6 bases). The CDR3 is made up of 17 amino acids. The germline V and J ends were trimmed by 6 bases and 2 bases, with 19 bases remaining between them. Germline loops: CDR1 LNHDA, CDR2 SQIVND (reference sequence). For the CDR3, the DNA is TGTGCCAGTAGAGGAGGGGCGGGCGGAGTTAACACCGGGGAGCTGTTTTTT. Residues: CASRGGAGGVNTGELFF.

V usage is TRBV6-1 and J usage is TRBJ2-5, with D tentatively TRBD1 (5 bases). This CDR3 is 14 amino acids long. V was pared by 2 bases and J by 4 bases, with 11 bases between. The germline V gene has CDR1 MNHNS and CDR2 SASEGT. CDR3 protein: CASSEIWGAETQYF. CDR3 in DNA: TGTGCCAGCAGTGAAATCTGGGGCGCAGAGACCCAGTACTTC.

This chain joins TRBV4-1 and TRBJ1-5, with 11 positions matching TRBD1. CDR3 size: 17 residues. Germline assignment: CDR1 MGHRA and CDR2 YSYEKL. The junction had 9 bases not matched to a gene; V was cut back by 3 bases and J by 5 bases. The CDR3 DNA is TGCGCCAGCAGCCAGGCTACGGGGACAGGGGGAGATCAGCCCCAGCATTTT. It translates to CASSQATGTGGDQPQHF.

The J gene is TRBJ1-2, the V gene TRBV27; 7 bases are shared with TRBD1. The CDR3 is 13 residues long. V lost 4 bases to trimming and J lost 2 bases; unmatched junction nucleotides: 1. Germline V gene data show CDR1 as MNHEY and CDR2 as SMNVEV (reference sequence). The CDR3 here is CASSSTGNYGYTF. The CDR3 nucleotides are TGTGCCAGCAGTTCGACAGGGAACTATGGCTACACCTTC.

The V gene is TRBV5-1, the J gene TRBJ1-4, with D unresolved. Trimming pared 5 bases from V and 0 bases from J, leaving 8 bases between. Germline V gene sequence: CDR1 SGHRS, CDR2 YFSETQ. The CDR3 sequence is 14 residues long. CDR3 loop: CASSLTSTNEKLFF. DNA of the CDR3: TGCGCCAGCAGTTTGACATCAACTAATGAAAAACTGTTTTTT.

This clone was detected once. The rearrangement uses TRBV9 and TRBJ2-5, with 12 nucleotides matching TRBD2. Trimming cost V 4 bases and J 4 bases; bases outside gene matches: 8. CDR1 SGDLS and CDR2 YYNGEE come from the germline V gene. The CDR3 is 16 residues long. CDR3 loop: CASSILAGGLGETQYF. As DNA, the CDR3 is TGTGCCAGCAGCATCCTAGCGGGGGGGTTAGGAGAGACCCAGTACTTC.

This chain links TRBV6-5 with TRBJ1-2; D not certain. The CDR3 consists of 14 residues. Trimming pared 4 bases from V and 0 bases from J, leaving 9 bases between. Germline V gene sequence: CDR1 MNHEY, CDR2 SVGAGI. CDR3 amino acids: CASSSGRPNYGYTF. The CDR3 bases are TGTGCCAGCAGTTCGGGGAGGCCTAACTATGGCTACACCTTC.

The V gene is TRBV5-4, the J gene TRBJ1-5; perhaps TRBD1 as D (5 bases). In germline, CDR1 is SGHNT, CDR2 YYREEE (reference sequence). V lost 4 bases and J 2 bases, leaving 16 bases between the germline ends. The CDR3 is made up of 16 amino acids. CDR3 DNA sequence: TGTGCCAGCAGCCTCGGACCGGGGGTCGGCAATCAGCCCCAGCATTTT. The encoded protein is CASSLGPGVGNQPQHF.

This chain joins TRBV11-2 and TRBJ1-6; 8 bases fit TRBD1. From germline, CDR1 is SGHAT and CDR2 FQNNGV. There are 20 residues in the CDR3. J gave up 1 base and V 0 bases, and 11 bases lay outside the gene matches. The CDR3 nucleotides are TGTGCCAGCAGCTTAGATTCCTTCGGCAGGGGGCCTTCCTATAATTCACCCCTCCACTTT. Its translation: CASSLDSFGRGPSYNSPLHF.

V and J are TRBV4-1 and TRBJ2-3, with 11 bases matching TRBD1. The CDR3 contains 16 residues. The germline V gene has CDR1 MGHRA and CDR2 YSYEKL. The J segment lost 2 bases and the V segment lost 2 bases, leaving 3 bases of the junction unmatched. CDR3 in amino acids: CASSQWGQGVTDTQYF. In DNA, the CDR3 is TGCGCCAGCAGCCAATGGGGACAGGGGGTCACAGATACGCAGTATTTT.

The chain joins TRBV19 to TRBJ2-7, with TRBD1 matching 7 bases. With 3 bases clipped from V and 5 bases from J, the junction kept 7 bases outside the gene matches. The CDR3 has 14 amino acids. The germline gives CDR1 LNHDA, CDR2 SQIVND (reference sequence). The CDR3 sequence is CASSMGTDTDEQYF. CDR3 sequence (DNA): TGTGCCAGTAGTATGGGGACAGACACCGACGAGCAGTACTTC. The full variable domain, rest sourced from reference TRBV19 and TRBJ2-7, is DGGITQSPKYLFRKEGQNVTLSCEQNLNHDAMYWYRQDPGQGLRLIYYSQIVNDFQKGDIAEGYSVSREKKESFPLTVTSAQKNPTAFYLCASSMGTDTDEQYFGPGTRLTVT.

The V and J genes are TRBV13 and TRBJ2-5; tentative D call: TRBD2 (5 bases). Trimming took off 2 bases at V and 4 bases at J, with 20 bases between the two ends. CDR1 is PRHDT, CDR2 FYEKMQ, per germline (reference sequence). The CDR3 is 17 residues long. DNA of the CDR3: TGTGCCAGCAGCTTAACCCCCCGGGGAGTAGCAACAGAGACCCAGTACTTC. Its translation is CASSLTPRGVATETQYF.